The 29 T cell receptor beta chains below come from one sample, sequenced in a study of cytomegalovirus exposure and HLA in healthy donors. Sequencing was performed with immunoSEQ multiplex PCR; in TCRdb, only in-frame clones are kept and a portion is missing. The sample lists about 130,000 clones, 88% seen once, with approximately 1.5% in the top ten. The specimen sequenced was PBMCs. The receptors here all came from a man aged 30 to 39 in good health and CMV-seronegative.

This clone was seen just once. The rearrangement uses TRBV30 and TRBJ1-3; D gene ambiguous. This CDR3 is 14 amino acids long. V was trimmed by 2 bases and J by 2 bases, leaving 10 bases between them. From germline, CDR1 is GTSNPN and CDR2 SVGIG (reference sequence). CDR3: CAWSIGAAGNTIYF. CDR3 sequence (DNA): TGTGCCTGGAGTATCGGTGCCGCTGGAAACACCATATATTTT.

The chain joins TRBV27 to TRBJ1-5; D is ambiguous. The CDR3 is made up of 23 amino acids. V lost 2 bases, J lost 4 bases, and 36 bases lay in between. CDR1 is MNHEY and CDR2 is SMNVEV in the germline V gene (reference sequence). This CDR3 is CASSLRLQREEKIPLKTNQPQHF. The CDR3 DNA sequence: TGTGCCAGCAGTTTAAGGCTCCAGCGAGAGGAAAAAATCCCCCTTAAAACAAATCAGCCCCAGCATTTT.

This chain joins TRBV4-3 and TRBJ2-3; 8 positions match TRBD1. CDR1 and CDR2 from the germline V gene are LGHNA and YSLEER. The CDR3 length is 16 residues. J gave up 4 bases and V 4 bases, and 10 bases lay outside the gene matches. The CDR3 reads CASSPRARGLADTQYF. DNA for the CDR3: TGCGCCAGCAGCCCGAGAGCCAGGGGGCTTGCAGATACGCAGTATTTT.

The rearrangement links TRBV5-1 to TRBJ1-5; D is unclear. CDR3 size: 14 residues. Germline V lookup: CDR1 SGHRS, CDR2 YFSETQ. Trimming shortened V by 0 bases and J by 4 bases, and 8 bases separated the two germline ends. The CDR3 DNA reads TGCGCCAGCAGCTTGGATACTCCGAATCAGCCCCAGCATTTT. As protein: CASSLDTPNQPQHF.

This clone was recorded once. V usage is TRBV28 and J usage is TRBJ2-7, with 10 bases aligning to TRBD1. The germline V gene encodes CDR1 MDHEN and CDR2 SYDVKM. This CDR3 has 16 amino acids. The V and J ends lost 2 bases and 6 bases, in that order; junction bases with no gene match: 10. The CDR3 sequence is CASSLSWGGQGGEQYF. In DNA form, the CDR3 reads TGTGCCAGCAGTTTAAGTTGGGGAGGACAGGGGGGCGAGCAGTACTTC.

The chain has TRBV30 and TRBJ2-1; 8 nucleotides agree with TRBD1. Trimming at V came to 5 bases and at J to 0 bases, leaving 3 bases not matched to a gene. This CDR3 comprises 14 residues. Germline V gives CDR1 GTSNPN, CDR2 SVGIG (reference sequence). The CDR3 here is CAWGQGASYNEQFF. The DNA of the CDR3 is TGTGCCTGGGGACAGGGAGCCTCCTACAATGAGCAGTTCTTC.

The rearrangement uses TRBV30 and TRBJ2-1; 9 nucleotides agree with TRBD2. Losses at the gene ends were 0 bases for V and 9 bases for J; bases not matched to a gene: 12. This CDR3 comprises 16 residues. Looked up from germline, CDR1 is GTSNPN and CDR2 is SVGIG (reference sequence). The CDR3 DNA reads as TGTGCCTGGAGTGTACTCAGGGCGGGAGGGCCAGGTGAGCAGTTCTTC. Its protein is CAWSVLRAGGPGEQFF. The full variable domain, rest sourced from reference TRBV30 and TRBJ2-1, is SQTIHQWPATLVQPVGSPLSLECTVEGTSNPNLYWYRQAAGRGLQLLFYSVGIGQISSEVPQNLSASRPQDRQFILSSKKLLLSDSGFYLCAWSVLRAGGPGEQFFGPGTRLTVL.

This clone came up once. CDR3 loop: CATSRANEQFF. In DNA form, the CDR3 reads TGTGCCACCAGCAGAGCAAATGAGCAGTTCTTC. The chain uses TRBV15 and TRBJ2-1; D remains ambiguous. Germline V gives CDR1 LNHNV, CDR2 YYDKDF (reference sequence). The CDR3 totals 11 residues. V was cut by 1 base and J by 7 bases, with 2 bases left in between.

The rearrangement links TRBV19 to TRBJ1-1; D uncertain. Between the trimmed V and J ends, which lost 5 bases and 1 base, there was a span of 11 bases. The V gene's germline CDR1 is LNHDA and CDR2 SQIVND (reference sequence). The CDR3 runs to 14 residues. CDR3 DNA sequence: TGTGCCAGTAGTCTGGGCATCGGGAACACTGAAGCTTTCTTT. Its protein product is CASSLGIGNTEAFF.

A single count supports this clone. This sequence joins TRBV19 and TRBJ2-7; D possibly corresponds to TRBD1 (5 bases). Deletions cut 4 bases from V and 2 bases from J, with 12 bases between. CDR3 length equals 14 residues. Germline-derived CDR1 and CDR2 are LNHDA and SQIVND (reference sequence). CDR3 protein: CASSRRGTPYEQYF. The CDR3 DNA reads TGTGCCAGTAGTAGAAGGGGCACCCCCTACGAGCAGTACTTC.

The V call is TRBV4-1, the J call TRBJ1-5, with no clear D. This CDR3 comprises 16 residues. Trimming cost V 1 base and J 6 bases, with 16 bases left between them. The V gene's germline CDR1 is MGHRA and CDR2 YSYEKL. CDR3 amino acids: CASSQAPQLARQPQHF. The CDR3 nucleotides read TGCGCCAGCAGCCAAGCCCCACAGTTGGCTCGTCAGCCCCAGCATTTT.

This rearrangement joins TRBV19 to TRBJ2-1; 8 bases are shared with TRBD1. The CDR3 is 14 amino acids. The germline gives CDR1 LNHDA, CDR2 SQIVND (reference sequence). Trimming took 4 bases from V and 4 from J; bases not matched to a gene: 3. The CDR3 reads CASSTGQGYNEQFF. The CDR3 DNA reads TGTGCCAGTAGTACAGGACAGGGTTACAATGAGCAGTTCTTC. Looking up the rest from reference TRBV19 and TRBJ2-1 gives the full variable domain: DGGITQSPKYLFRKEGQNVTLSCEQNLNHDAMYWYRQDPGQGLRLIYYSQIVNDFQKGDIAEGYSVSREKKESFPLTVTSAQKNPTAFYLCASSTGQGYNEQFFGPGTRLTVL.

The chain joins TRBV5-4 to TRBJ1-1, with 7 bases matching TRBD1. V trimming: 3 bases; J trimming: 5 bases; junction bases outside the gene matches: 1. The CDR3 runs to 12 residues. CDR1 and CDR2 from the germline V gene are SGHNT and YYREEE (reference sequence). CDR3 sequence reads: CASSSRGTEAFF. The CDR3 bases are TGTGCCAGCAGCTCCAGGGGGACTGAAGCTTTCTTT.

This clone has just one count. This chain links TRBV9 with TRBJ2-1; TRBD2 aligns across 9 bases. The CDR3 spans 14 residues. V lost 3 bases to trimming and J lost 9 bases; unmatched junction nucleotides: 7. CDR1 and CDR2 (germline): SGDLS, YYNGEE. CDR3 residues: CASSAIAGAGEQFF. The CDR3 coding sequence is TGTGCCAGCAGCGCAATAGCGGGAGCGGGTGAGCAGTTCTTC.

The table lists this clone with a count of one. The chain joins TRBV4-3 to TRBJ2-7; possibly TRBD1 for D (5 bases). Germline V gene sequence: CDR1 LGHNA, CDR2 YSLEER. The CDR3 is 14 residues long. Trimming left V 0 bases short and J 6 bases short, with 12 bases between. In nucleotides, the CDR3 is TGCGCCAGCAGCCAAGAAGGGGTCAACTCCGAGCAGTACTTC. It encodes CASSQEGVNSEQYF.

CDR3 loop: CASSQDGRENEKLFF. In DNA form, the CDR3 reads TGCGCCAGCAGCCAAGATGGCAGGGAAAATGAAAAACTGTTTTTT. The V and J genes are TRBV4-1 and TRBJ1-4; TRBD1 is a possible D gene (5 bases). From germline, CDR1 is MGHRA and CDR2 YSYEKL. This CDR3 has 15 residues. Trimming left V 0 bases short and J 5 bases short, with 10 bases between.

The rearrangement uses TRBV2 and TRBJ2-5; 8 bases are a match to TRBD2. The CDR3 totals 14 residues. J was trimmed by 5 bases and V by 11 bases; bases with no gene match: 13. Germline V lookup: CDR1 SNHLY, CDR2 FYNNEI. DNA of the CDR3: TGTGCCGTCTTGGAAGGACTAGCCCAGGAGACCCAGTACTTC. It encodes CAVLEGLAQETQYF.

Written as DNA, the CDR3 is TGTGCCAGCAGAAGGGCCCGGGAAGGCGAGCAGTACTTC. Translating gives CASRRAREGEQYF. The chain employs TRBV2 and TRBJ2-7, with D tentatively TRBD2 (5 bases). V lost 6 bases and J lost 6, with 15 bases in between. The length of the CDR3 is 13 residues. Germline CDR1 and CDR2: SNHLY and FYNNEI.

The J gene is TRBJ2-5, the V gene TRBV5-1, with D unresolved. Trimming shortened V by 4 bases and J by 2 bases, and 6 bases separated the two germline ends. The germline CDR1 and CDR2 sequences are SGHRS and YFSETQ. This CDR3 comprises 12 residues. CDR3 loop: CASSPNQETQYF. For the CDR3, the DNA is TGCGCCAGCAGCCCCAATCAAGAGACCCAGTACTTC.

V gene TRBV11-2 combines with J gene TRBJ1-3; D unresolved. The CDR3 consists of 15 residues. In germline, CDR1 is SGHAT, CDR2 FQNNGV. V was cut by 5 bases and J by 1 base, with 12 bases left in between. The CDR3 protein is CASSITAYSGNTIYF. The CDR3 DNA follows: TGTGCCAGCAGCATAACAGCCTATTCTGGAAACACCATATATTTT.

On this clone: One junction end does not reproduce the germline sequence, and a read error may be involved. The chain employs TRBV13 and TRBJ1-1, with a weak D call TRBD1 (5 bases). CDR1 PRHDT and CDR2 FYEKMQ come from the germline V gene (reference sequence). The CDR3 loop spans 13 amino acids. The CDR3 DNA follows: TGTGCCAGCAGCCTAGGTGGGGGGACTGAAGCTTTCTTT. Translating it yields CASSLGGGTEAFF.

This clone has only a few counts. V is TRBV29-1 and J is TRBJ1-2, with D unresolved. V lost 7 bases, J lost 4 bases, and 10 bases lay in between. The CDR3 runs 11 residues. Germline values: CDR1 SQVTM, CDR2 ANQGSEA. This CDR3 reads CSATGFYGYTF. CDR3 DNA sequence: TGCAGCGCCACGGGGTTCTATGGCTACACCTTC.

This chain uses TRBV4-3 with TRBJ1-1; TRBD1 might be the D (5 bases). Trimming removed 0 bases from V and 10 bases from J, with 18 bases in between. This CDR3 has 15 amino acids. Germline V gene sequence: CDR1 LGHNA, CDR2 YSLEER. CDR3: CASSQEMGRGLRAFF. Written as DNA, the CDR3 is TGCGCCAGCAGCCAAGAGATGGGGAGGGGTTTGAGAGCTTTCTTT.

This clone has a single count. The chain couples TRBV19 to TRBJ2-1; D is undetermined. The CDR3 runs 14 residues. The ends were cut back, 1 base at V and 5 bases at J, with 9 bases in the middle. CDR1 is LNHDA and CDR2 is SQIVND in the germline V gene (reference sequence). CDR3 protein: CASSIVATNNEQFF. The DNA for the CDR3 is TGTGCCAGTAGTATAGTGGCCACGAACAATGAGCAGTTCTTC.

The rearrangement links TRBV29-1 to TRBJ2-1; D perhaps matches TRBD2 (5 bases). The CDR3 is 12 residues long. V lost 7 bases and J lost 8, with 15 bases in between. Germline V gene data show CDR1 as SQVTM and CDR2 as ANQGSEA. CDR3 amino acids: CSGRRAEDEQFF. In DNA form, the CDR3 reads TGCAGCGGCAGGCGGGCTGAGGATGAGCAGTTCTTC.

The CDR3 region has the DNA TGTGCCAGCAGCGGATTTGCAGGTACACAAGAGACCCAGTACTTC. It encodes CASSGFAGTQETQYF. This rearrangement joins TRBV9 to TRBJ2-5; D not certain. Trimming left V 3 bases short and J 2 bases short, with 14 bases between. Germline lookup yields CDR1 SGDLS and CDR2 YYNGEE. This CDR3 has 15 residues.

This rearrangement joins TRBV6-1 to TRBJ1-3; 10 positions agree with TRBD1. The CDR3 spans 15 residues. Per the germline V gene, CDR1 is MNHNS and CDR2 is SASEGT. V lost 10 bases to trimming and J lost 3 bases; unmatched junction nucleotides: 9. The CDR3 reads CATTRQGAGGNTIYF. The DNA of the CDR3 is TGTGCCACGACTCGACAGGGGGCTGGTGGAAACACCATATATTTT.

The J gene is TRBJ2-1, the V gene TRBV9; 8 bases map to TRBD2. The germline V gene encodes CDR1 SGDLS and CDR2 YYNGEE. This CDR3 contains 14 residues. V lost 2 bases to trimming and J lost 6 bases; unmatched junction nucleotides: 4. CDR3 bases: TGTGCCAGCAGCGTTCCGGGGGGGTCCAATGAGCAGTTCTTC. Its translation: CASSVPGGSNEQFF.

The CDR3, as DNA: TGTGCCTCAAATACAATTGAGGCTAATGAAAAACTGTTTTTT. It yields the protein CASNTIEANEKLFF. V gene TRBV7-9 combines with J gene TRBJ1-4; no clear D. V was shortened by 11 bases and J by 3 bases, with 16 bases between the two germline ends. The CDR3 length is 14 residues. The germline gives CDR1 SEHNR, CDR2 FQNEAQ (reference sequence).